This record covers a single TCR beta chain. CDR3 length equals 16 residues. The J segment lost 4 bases and the V segment lost 4 bases, leaving 8 bases of the junction unmatched. Germline V gene lookup returns CDR1 MDHEN and CDR2 SYDVKM. These data belong to a study of blood T cell repertoires in COVID-19. Clones were sequenced by immunoSEQ multiplex PCR, and TCRdb holds only the in-frame ones, with some missing. The table has some 170,000 clones, roughly 89% seen once. The chain employs TRBV28 and TRBJ1-5; 9 nucleotides agree with TRBD1. The sequenced material came from peripheral blood. The source of this sequence is a woman between 55 and 75 years old who had recovered from COVID-19. The CDR3 here is CASSSTRTGVNQPQHF. In DNA form, the CDR3 reads TGTGCCAGCAGTTCTACTCGGACAGGGGTTAATCAGCCCCAGCATTTT.